Presented here are 16 T cell receptor beta chains from one specimen sequenced in a study of cytomegalovirus exposure and HLA in healthy donors. Measured with immunoSEQ multiplex PCR; TCRdb has only the in-frame clones, and not every one. The sample has more than 100,000 clones; roughly 90% are singletons. The specimen sequenced was PBMCs. All receptors come from a man aged 25-40 years in good health and CMV-seronegative.

The V gene is TRBV18, the J gene TRBJ1-1; D call uncertain. Germline CDR1 KGHSH, CDR2 LQKENI. The V and J ends lost 1 base and 9 bases respectively, with 12 bases between them. The CDR3 runs 13 residues. This chain's CDR3 is CASSPQADSQAFF. CDR3 in DNA: TGTGCCAGCTCACCACAAGCGGACTCTCAAGCTTTCTTT.

The chain is built from TRBV2 and TRBJ2-3; 10 bases align to TRBD2. Losses at the gene ends were 5 bases for V and 1 base for J; bases not matched to a gene: 9. Germline CDR1 and CDR2: SNHLY and FYNNEI. The CDR3 sequence is 17 residues long. The CDR3 sequence: CASSQFLLAGRTDTQYF. The CDR3 DNA reads TGTGCCAGCAGTCAATTCCTACTAGCGGGACGCACAGATACGCAGTATTTT.

V gene TRBV19 combines with J gene TRBJ1-6; D is undetermined. The CDR3 runs to 14 residues. The V end was cut by 2 bases, the J end by 5 bases, with 7 bases between. CDR1 is LNHDA, CDR2 SQIVND, per germline (reference sequence). Written as DNA, the CDR3 is TGTGCCAGTAGTATAATCCAGAATAATTCACCCCTCCACTTT. Protein sequence: CASSIIQNNSPLHF.

As regards this clone: The CDR3 carries no conserved terminal phenylalanine or tryptophan, so it likely arises from a read error. It is unclear where the CDR3 begins or ends on the DNA, so no DNA is shown, and the CDR3 is as TCRdb lists it. The chain's CDR3 is CASSLADRECL. This chain uses TRBV11-2 with TRBJ2-7; the D call TRBD1 from the table was never checked on the DNA. Inclusive of both ends, the CDR3 amounts to 11 amino acids. Germline lookup yields CDR1 SGHAT and CDR2 FQNNGV.

A single count supports this clone. V gene TRBV7-9 combines with J gene TRBJ2-2, with D hard to call. The germline CDR1 and CDR2 sequences are SEHNR and FQNEAQ (reference sequence). V was trimmed by 5 bases and J by 5 bases, leaving 18 bases between them. This CDR3 spans 16 amino acids. The CDR3 sequence is CASSPPGDSTTGELFF. The CDR3, as DNA: TGTGCCAGCAGCCCGCCCGGAGACTCCACTACCGGGGAGCTGTTTTTT.

The genes are TRBV7-2 and TRBJ2-4, with 10 nucleotides matching TRBD2. The CDR3 length is 17 residues. Trimming removed 3 bases from V and 0 bases from J; junction bases left unmatched: 5. Germline CDR1 reads SGHTA; CDR2 reads FQGNSA. The CDR3 coding sequence is TGTGCCAGCAGCTTCAGGACTAGCGGTCTAGCCAAAAACATTCAGTACTTC. It encodes CASSFRTSGLAKNIQYF.

This chain uses TRBV15 with TRBJ2-1; TRBD2 matches at 9 bases. This CDR3 spans 14 amino acids. Per germline, CDR1 LNHNV and CDR2 YYDKDF (reference sequence). V was pared by 3 bases and J by 8 bases, with 5 bases of the junction left unmatched. The DNA for the CDR3 is TGTGCCACCAGCAGGGGGCGGGAGGGGGATGAGCAGTTCTTC. Translation: CATSRGREGDEQFF.

This sequence joins TRBV6-1 and TRBJ2-5; no clear D. The end of the DNA aligns better with TRBJ2-7, so the J call may be wrong. Germline V gene data show CDR1 as MNHNS and CDR2 as SASEGT. CDR3 length: 13 amino acids. CDR3 DNA: TGTGCCAGCCTCGAGAGGAGCTCCTACGAGCAGTACTTC. Translation gives CASLERSSYEQYF.

The CDR3 DNA sequence: TGTGCCAGCAGCTTATTGCCCTACTACAATGAGCAGTTCTTC. Its protein is CASSLLPYYNEQFF. This chain joins TRBV7-3 and TRBJ2-1, with unresolved D. The CDR3 contains 14 residues. Trimming pared 2 bases from V and 3 bases from J, leaving 8 bases between. Germline V gives CDR1 SGHTA, CDR2 FQGTGA. The full variable domain, rest sourced from reference TRBV7-3 and TRBJ2-1, is GAGVSQTPSNKVTEKGKYVELRCDPISGHTALYWYRQSLGQGPEFLIYFQGTGAADDSGLPNDRFFAVRPEGSVSTLKIQRTERGDSAVYLCASSLLPYYNEQFFGPGTRLTVL.

The chain carries TRBV27 and TRBJ1-2, with D uncertain. V lost 0 bases and J lost 10, with 9 bases in between. CDR3 length: 12 residues. Germline assignment: CDR1 MNHEY and CDR2 SMNVEV (reference sequence). CDR3 residues: CASSLSGYTYTF. The CDR3 DNA is TGTGCCAGCAGTTTATCGGGCTACACCTACACCTTC.

This rearrangement joins TRBV7-9 to TRBJ1-1; TRBD1 agrees at 10 bases. V shed 6 bases, J shed 4 bases, and the junction held 8 bases outside the gene matches. The CDR3 contains 15 residues. In germline, CDR1 is SEHNR, CDR2 FQNEAQ (reference sequence). The CDR3 nucleotides are TGTGCCAGCAGACCCGGGACAGGGGAAAGCACTGAAGCTTTCTTT. It codes for CASRPGTGESTEAFF. Full variable domain (missing parts from reference TRBV7-9 and TRBJ1-1): DTGVSQNPRHKITKRGQNVTFRCDPISEHNRLYWYRQTLGQGPEFLTYFQNEAQLEKSRLLSDRFSAERPKGSFSTLEIQRTEQGDSAMYLCASRPGTGESTEAFFGQGTRLTVV.

The chain links TRBV19 to TRBJ2-1, with TRBD2 matching 9 bases. This CDR3 contains 15 residues. Trimming took 6 bases from V and 2 from J; bases not matched to a gene: 5. Germline-derived CDR1 and CDR2 are LNHDA and SQIVND (reference sequence). The CDR3 DNA reads as TGTGCCAGTAGCCCGACTAGCGGAACCTACAATGAGCAGTTCTTC. Translation: CASSPTSGTYNEQFF.

V is TRBV6-5 and J is TRBJ1-3; a possible D gene is TRBD1 (6 bases). Germline values: CDR1 MNHEY, CDR2 SVGAGI. CDR3 length: 13 residues. Deletions cut 4 bases from V and 8 bases from J, with 12 bases between. The CDR3 loop reads CASSSRQVDTIYF. The DNA of the CDR3 is TGTGCCAGCAGTTCGAGACAGGTGGACACCATATATTTT.

V gene TRBV6-5 combines with J gene TRBJ2-1, with 7 positions matching TRBD2. The CDR3 length is 15 residues. Germline loops: CDR1 MNHEY, CDR2 SVGAGI. V shed 8 bases, J shed 5 bases, and the junction held 12 bases outside the gene matches. CDR3 region: CASSIAGQPNNEQFF. The CDR3 DNA follows: TGTGCCAGCTCAATAGCGGGCCAACCAAACAATGAGCAGTTCTTC.

The chain couples TRBV27 to TRBJ2-1, with 13 positions matching TRBD2. This CDR3 is built from 16 residues. Germline CDR1 and CDR2: MNHEY and SMNVEV (reference sequence). J gave up 5 bases and V 5 bases, and 6 bases lay outside the gene matches. CDR3 protein: CASSPRLAGGDNEQFF. CDR3 in DNA: TGTGCCAGCAGTCCAAGACTAGCGGGGGGAGACAATGAGCAGTTCTTC.

The V call is TRBV18, the J call TRBJ1-2; 9 bases are shared with TRBD1. The V gene's germline CDR1 is KGHSH and CDR2 LQKENI. The trim removed 6 bases at V and 4 bases at J, leaving 6 bases unmatched. The CDR3 contains 14 residues. The CDR3 sequence is CASSGTGKGYGYTF. CDR3 DNA sequence: TGTGCCAGCTCGGGGACAGGGAAGGGCTATGGCTACACCTTC.